A single sample gave rise to the 14 T cell receptor beta chains below, sequenced in a study of cytomegalovirus exposure and HLA in healthy donors. Only in-frame clones appear in the TCRdb table, and some are missing; sequencing was by immunoSEQ multiplex PCR. The sample records under 150,000 clones, 90% to 95% being singletons. Material: PBMCs. The source is a man in his late teens or twenties in good health and CMV-seronegative.

This chain connects TRBV2 to TRBJ1-1; TRBD1 might be the D (6 bases). Germline CDR1 and CDR2: SNHLY and FYNNEI. The length of the CDR3 is 17 residues. The V end was cut by 11 bases, the J end by 0 bases, with 25 bases between. The chain's CDR3 is CACFGGGQLLLNTEAFF. The CDR3 nucleotides are TGTGCCTGCTTCGGTGGAGGACAGCTCCTTTTGAACACTGAAGCTTTCTTT.

The chain couples TRBV4-1 to TRBJ2-2; TRBD1 is a possible D gene (5 bases). The CDR3 extends over 11 amino acids. Germline V gene lookup returns CDR1 MGHRA and CDR2 YSYEKL. The CDR3 DNA reads as TGCGCGACAGAGAACACCGGGGAGCTGTTTTTT. This codes for CATENTGELFF.

The rearrangement joins TRBV6-4 to TRBJ2-2; 11 bases agree with TRBD1. Per germline, CDR1 MRHNA and CDR2 SNTAGT. V gave up 5 bases and J gave up 4 bases; unmatched junction bases: 3. This CDR3 has 15 amino acids. CDR3 amino acids: CASSTGTGGTGELFF. CDR3 nucleotide sequence: TGTGCCAGCAGTACCGGGACAGGGGGCACCGGGGAGCTGTTTTTT.

This rearrangement joins TRBV6-4 to TRBJ2-5, with D maybe TRBD1 (5 bases). This CDR3 has 13 residues. V was trimmed by 2 bases and J by 3 bases, leaving 7 bases between them. CDR1 and CDR2 (germline): MRHNA, SNTAGT. CDR3 loop: CASSDGAKETQYF. CDR3 coding DNA: TGTGCCAGCAGTGACGGGGCTAAAGAGACCCAGTACTTC.

J is TRBJ1-1 and V is TRBV7-8; 7 bases align to TRBD1. The ends lost 0 bases at V and 4 bases at J; junction bases unmatched: 2. This CDR3 spans 14 amino acids. The germline CDR1 and CDR2 sequences are SGHVS and FQNEAQ. CDR3 nucleotides: TGTGCCAGCAGCTTAGCCAGGGGGGTCACTGAAGCTTTCTTT. It translates to CASSLARGVTEAFF.

This clone was counted a single time. The chain recombines TRBV9 with TRBJ1-5; D possibly corresponds to TRBD1 (5 bases). The germline V gene encodes CDR1 SGDLS and CDR2 YYNGEE. V dropped 7 bases and J dropped 4 bases, with 12 bases sitting between them. This CDR3 comprises 13 residues. The CDR3 DNA reads as TGTGCCAGCGGGGCGGGGGTTAATCAGCCCCAGCATTTT. Amino acid sequence: CASGAGVNQPQHF.

The rearrangement uses TRBV9 and TRBJ2-3, with D possibly TRBD2 on 6 matching bases. This CDR3 contains 14 residues. V was clipped by 3 bases and J by 0 bases, with 8 bases between them. Germline V gives CDR1 SGDLS, CDR2 YYNGEE. In DNA, the CDR3 is TGTGCCAGCAGCGCGAGCGGGAGCACAGATACGCAGTATTTT. Residues: CASSASGSTDTQYF.

The rearrangement links TRBV6-5 to TRBJ1-1; weak D call: TRBD1 (6 bases). V was pared by 2 bases and J by 1 base, with 14 bases between. Germline V gene data show CDR1 as MNHEY and CDR2 as SVGAGI. The CDR3 is made up of 16 amino acids. Written as DNA, the CDR3 is TGTGCCAGCAGTTACGGGGGGGCCGTTGGGAACACTGAAGCTTTCTTT. Translating it yields CASSYGGAVGNTEAFF.

The chain joins TRBV18 to TRBJ2-1; 11 nucleotides agree with TRBD2. The V and J ends lost 3 bases and 8 bases, in that order; junction bases with no gene match: 12. Germline V lookup: CDR1 KGHSH, CDR2 LQKENI. This CDR3 has 17 amino acids. CDR3 in DNA: TGTGCCAGCTCACCTTATAGCGGGAGGGCCACGTCGTATGAGCAGTTCTTC. This translates into CASSPYSGRATSYEQFF.

This sequence joins TRBV11-2 and TRBJ1-2; weak D call: TRBD1 (5 bases). V lost 1 base and J lost 5, with 8 bases in between. CDR1 is SGHAT and CDR2 is FQNNGV in the germline V gene. This CDR3 has 13 amino acids. The CDR3 DNA follows: TGTGCCAGCAGCTTAGTCGGGGGGTATGGCTACACCTTC. This encodes CASSLVGGYGYTF.

The chain uses TRBV5-6 and TRBJ2-3, with a weak D call TRBD1 (6 bases). Germline V gives CDR1 SGHDT, CDR2 YYEEEE. Trimming took 4 bases from V and 6 from J, leaving 15 bases between them. This CDR3 is built from 14 residues. The CDR3 region is CASSAGQRRDTQYF. In DNA, the CDR3 is TGTGCCAGCAGCGCCGGACAGCGTCGGGATACGCAGTATTTT.

The gene calls are TRBV6-5 and TRBJ2-7; D may be TRBD1 (6 bases). V lost 2 bases, J lost 2 bases, and 10 bases lay in between. From germline, CDR1 is MNHEY and CDR2 SVGAGI. The CDR3 is 14 residues long. The CDR3 DNA reads TGTGCCAGCAGTTACGACAGGCCCCCCTACGAGCAGTACTTC. Translated, it gives CASSYDRPPYEQYF.

The rearrangement uses TRBV10-1 and TRBJ2-1; a weak D match, TRBD2 (5 bases). The V end lost 0 bases, the J end lost 0 bases, and 9 bases lay between the germline ends. CDR1 and CDR2 (germline): WNHNN, SYGVQD (reference sequence). The CDR3 is 16 amino acids. CDR3 in DNA: TGCGCCAGCAGTGAGTCGGGCGGAGGCTCCTACAATGAGCAGTTCTTC. Protein product: CASSESGGGSYNEQFF.

This sequence joins TRBV19 and TRBJ1-2; D may be TRBD1 (6 bases). Per germline, CDR1 LNHDA and CDR2 SQIVND (reference sequence). This CDR3 has 13 amino acids. Trimming cost V 11 bases and J 4 bases, with 17 bases left between them. CDR3 coding DNA: TGTGCCTCCGACAGGCCTGGCGGCTATGGCTACACCTTC. Amino acids: CASDRPGGYGYTF.